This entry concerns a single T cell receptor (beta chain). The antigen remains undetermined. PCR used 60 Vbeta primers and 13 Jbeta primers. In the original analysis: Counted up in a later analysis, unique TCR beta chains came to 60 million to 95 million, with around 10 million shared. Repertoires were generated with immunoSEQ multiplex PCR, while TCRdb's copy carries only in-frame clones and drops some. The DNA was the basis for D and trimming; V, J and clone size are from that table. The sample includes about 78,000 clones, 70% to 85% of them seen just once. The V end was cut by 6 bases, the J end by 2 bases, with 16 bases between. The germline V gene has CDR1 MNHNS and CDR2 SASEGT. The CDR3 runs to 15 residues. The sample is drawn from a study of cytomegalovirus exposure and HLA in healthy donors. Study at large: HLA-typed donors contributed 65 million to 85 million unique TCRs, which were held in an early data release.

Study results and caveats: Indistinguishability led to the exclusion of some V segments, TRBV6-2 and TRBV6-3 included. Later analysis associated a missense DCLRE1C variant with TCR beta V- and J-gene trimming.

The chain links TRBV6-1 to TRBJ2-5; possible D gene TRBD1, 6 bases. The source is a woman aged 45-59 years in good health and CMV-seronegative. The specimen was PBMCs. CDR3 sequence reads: CASSQQGIGQETQYF. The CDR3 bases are TGTGCCAGCAGCCAACAGGGTATCGGGCAAGAGACCCAGTACTTC.